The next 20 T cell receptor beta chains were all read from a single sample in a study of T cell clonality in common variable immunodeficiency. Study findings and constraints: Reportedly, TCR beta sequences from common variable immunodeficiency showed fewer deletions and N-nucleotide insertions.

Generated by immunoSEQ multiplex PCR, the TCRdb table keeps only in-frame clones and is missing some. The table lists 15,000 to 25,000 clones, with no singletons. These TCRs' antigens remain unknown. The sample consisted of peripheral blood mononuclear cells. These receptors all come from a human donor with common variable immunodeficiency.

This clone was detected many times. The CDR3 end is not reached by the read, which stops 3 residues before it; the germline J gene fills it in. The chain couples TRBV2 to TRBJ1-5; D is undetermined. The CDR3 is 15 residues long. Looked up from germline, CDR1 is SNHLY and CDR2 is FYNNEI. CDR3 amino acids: CASSEAWPSGDPQHF. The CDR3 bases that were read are TGTGCCAGCAGTGAAGCGTGGCCTAGCGGCGATCCC.

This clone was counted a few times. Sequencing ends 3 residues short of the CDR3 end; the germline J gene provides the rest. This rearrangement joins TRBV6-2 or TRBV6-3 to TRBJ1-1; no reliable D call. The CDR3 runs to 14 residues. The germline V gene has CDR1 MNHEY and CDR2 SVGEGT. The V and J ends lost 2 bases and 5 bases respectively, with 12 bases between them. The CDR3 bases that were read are TGTGCCAGCAGTTACCGGGGTGGCTTAACTGAA. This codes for CASSYRGGLTE. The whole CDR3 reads CASSYRGGLTEAFF.

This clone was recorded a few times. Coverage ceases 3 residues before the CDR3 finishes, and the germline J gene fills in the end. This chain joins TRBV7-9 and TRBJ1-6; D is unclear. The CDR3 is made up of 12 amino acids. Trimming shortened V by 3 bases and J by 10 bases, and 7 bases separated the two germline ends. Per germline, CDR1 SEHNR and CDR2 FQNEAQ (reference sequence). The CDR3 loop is CASSFMLSPLHF. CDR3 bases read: TGTGCCAGCAGCTTCATGTTGTCACCC.

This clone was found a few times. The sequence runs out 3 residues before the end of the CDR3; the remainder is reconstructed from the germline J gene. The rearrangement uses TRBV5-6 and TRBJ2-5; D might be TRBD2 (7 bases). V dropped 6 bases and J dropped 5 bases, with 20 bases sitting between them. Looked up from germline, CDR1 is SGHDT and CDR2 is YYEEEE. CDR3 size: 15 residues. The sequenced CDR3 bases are TGTGCCAGCACCTCCTGGGGGGGGGCGATGGAGACC. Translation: CASTSWGGAMET. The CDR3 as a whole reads CASTSWGGAMETQYF.

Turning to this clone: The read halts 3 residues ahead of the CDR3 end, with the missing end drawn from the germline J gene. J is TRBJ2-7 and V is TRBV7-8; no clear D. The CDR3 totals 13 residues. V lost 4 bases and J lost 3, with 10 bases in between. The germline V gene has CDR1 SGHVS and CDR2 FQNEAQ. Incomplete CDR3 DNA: TGTGCCAGCAGCTCCGGGTTGATCTACGAG. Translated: CASSSGLIYE. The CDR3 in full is CASSSGLIYEQYF.

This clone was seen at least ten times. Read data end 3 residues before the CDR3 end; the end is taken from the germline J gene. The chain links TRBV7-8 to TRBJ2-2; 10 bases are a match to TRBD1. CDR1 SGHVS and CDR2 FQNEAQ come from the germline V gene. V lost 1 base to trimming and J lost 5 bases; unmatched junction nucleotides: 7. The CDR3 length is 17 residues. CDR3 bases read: TGTGCCAGCAGCTTAGTAGGGACAGGGGTGTATACCGGGGAG. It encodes CASSLVGTGVYTGE. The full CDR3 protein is CASSLVGTGVYTGELFF.

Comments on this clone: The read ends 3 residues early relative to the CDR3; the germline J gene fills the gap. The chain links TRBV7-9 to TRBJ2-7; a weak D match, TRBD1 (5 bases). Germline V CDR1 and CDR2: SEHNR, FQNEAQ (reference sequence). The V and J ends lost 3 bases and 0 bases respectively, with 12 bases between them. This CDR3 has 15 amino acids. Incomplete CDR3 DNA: TGTGCCAGCAGCTTTTGGGGCGAGAGCTCCTACGAG. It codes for CASSFWGESSYE. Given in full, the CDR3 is CASSFWGESSYEQYF.

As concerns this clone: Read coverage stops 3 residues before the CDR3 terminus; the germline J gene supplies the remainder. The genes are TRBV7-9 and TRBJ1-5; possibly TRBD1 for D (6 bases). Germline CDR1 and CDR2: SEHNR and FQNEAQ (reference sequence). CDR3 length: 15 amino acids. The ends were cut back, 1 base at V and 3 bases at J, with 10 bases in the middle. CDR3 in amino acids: CASSLGQAYNQPQHF. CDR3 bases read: TGTGCCAGCAGCTTAGGACAGGCCTACAATCAGCCC.

CDR3 residues: CASSYSIEHPMNTEAFF. CDR3 DNA (partial): TGTGCCAGCAGTTACTCTATTGAGCACCCTATGAACACTGAA. The rearrangement links TRBV6-2 or TRBV6-3 to TRBJ1-1; D unclear. The read terminates 3 residues before the CDR3 end, so the remaining end is supplied by the germline J gene. The CDR3 is 17 amino acids. With 0 bases removed from V and 0 bases from J, the gap between germline ends came to 14 bases. Germline V gene data show CDR1 as MNHEY and CDR2 as SVGEGT.

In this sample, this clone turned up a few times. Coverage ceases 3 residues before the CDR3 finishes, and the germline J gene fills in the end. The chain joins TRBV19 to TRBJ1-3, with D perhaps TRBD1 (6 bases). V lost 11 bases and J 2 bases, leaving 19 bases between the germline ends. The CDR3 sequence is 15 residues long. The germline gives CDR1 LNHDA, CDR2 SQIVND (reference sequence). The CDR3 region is CAWGGSPGAGNTIYF. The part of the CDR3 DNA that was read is TGTGCCTGGGGGGGCAGCCCAGGGGCTGGAAACACC.

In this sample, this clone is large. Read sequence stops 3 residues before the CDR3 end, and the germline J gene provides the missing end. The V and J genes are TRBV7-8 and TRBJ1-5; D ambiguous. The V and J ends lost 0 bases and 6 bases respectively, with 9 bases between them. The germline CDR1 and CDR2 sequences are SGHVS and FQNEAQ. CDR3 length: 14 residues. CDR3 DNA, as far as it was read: TGTGCCAGCAGCTTAGCGTTTACGGGTCAGCCC. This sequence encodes CASSLAFTGQP. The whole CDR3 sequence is CASSLAFTGQPQHF.

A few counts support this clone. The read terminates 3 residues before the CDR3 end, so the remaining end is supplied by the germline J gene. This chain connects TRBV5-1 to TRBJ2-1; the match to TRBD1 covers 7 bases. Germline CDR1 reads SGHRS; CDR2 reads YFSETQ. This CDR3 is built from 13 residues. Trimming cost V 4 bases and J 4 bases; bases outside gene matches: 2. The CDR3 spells CASSTTGYNEQFF. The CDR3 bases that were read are TGCGCCAGCAGCACGACAGGGTACAATGAG.

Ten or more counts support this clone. The sequenced CDR3 bases are TGTGCCAGCAGCCCCTCGGCGGGCGGGGGGGCAAGCGGGGAG. Its translation: CASSPSAGGGASGE. The complete CDR3 protein is CASSPSAGGGASGELFF. This chain connects TRBV4-2 to TRBJ2-2, with 9 bases matching TRBD2. The read ends 3 residues before the CDR3 terminus; that terminus is restored from the germline J gene. V shed 4 bases and J 7 bases; nucleotides not matched to a gene: 13. The CDR3 runs 17 residues. Germline assignment: CDR1 LGHNA and CDR2 YNFKEQ.

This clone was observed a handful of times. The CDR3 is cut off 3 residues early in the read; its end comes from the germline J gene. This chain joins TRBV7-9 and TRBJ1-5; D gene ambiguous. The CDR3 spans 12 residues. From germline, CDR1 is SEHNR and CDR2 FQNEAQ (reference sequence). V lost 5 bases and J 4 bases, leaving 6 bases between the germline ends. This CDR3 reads CASSQSNQPQHF. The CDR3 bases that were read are TGTGCCAGCAGCCAATCAAATCAGCCC.

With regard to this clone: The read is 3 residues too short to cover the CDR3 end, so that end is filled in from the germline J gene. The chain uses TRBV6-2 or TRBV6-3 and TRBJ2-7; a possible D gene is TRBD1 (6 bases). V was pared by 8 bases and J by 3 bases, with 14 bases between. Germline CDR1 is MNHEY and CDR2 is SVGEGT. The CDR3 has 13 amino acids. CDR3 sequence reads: CASRWTDVYEQYF. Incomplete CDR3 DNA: TGTGCCAGCCGGTGGACAGATGTCTACGAG.

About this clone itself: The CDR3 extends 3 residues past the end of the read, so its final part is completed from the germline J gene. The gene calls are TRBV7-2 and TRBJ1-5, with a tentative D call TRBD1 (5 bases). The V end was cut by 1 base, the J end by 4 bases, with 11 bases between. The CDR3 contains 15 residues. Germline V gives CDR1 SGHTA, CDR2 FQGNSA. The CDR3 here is CASSLGGTGNQPQHF. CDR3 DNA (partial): TGTGCCAGCAGCTTAGGGGGCACTGGGAATCAGCCC.

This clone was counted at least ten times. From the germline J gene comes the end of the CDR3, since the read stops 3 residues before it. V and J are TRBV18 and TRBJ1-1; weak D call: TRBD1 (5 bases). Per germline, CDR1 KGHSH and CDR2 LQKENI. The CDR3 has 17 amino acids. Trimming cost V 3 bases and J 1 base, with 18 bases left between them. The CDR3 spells CASSPFSQGLGNTEAFF. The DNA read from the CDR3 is TGTGCCAGCTCACCTTTTTCCCAGGGTTTAGGGAACACTGAA.

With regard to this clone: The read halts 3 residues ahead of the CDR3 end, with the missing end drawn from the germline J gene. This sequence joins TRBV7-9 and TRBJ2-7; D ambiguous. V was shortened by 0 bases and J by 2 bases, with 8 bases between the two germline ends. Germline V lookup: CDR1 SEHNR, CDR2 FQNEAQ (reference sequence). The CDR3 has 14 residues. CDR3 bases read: TGTGCCAGCAGCTTAGCGTCCTATCCCTACGAG. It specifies CASSLASYPYE. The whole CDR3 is CASSLASYPYEQYF. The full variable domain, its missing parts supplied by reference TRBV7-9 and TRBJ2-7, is DTGVSQNPRHKITKRGQNVTFRCDPISEHNRLYWYRQTLGQGPEFLTYFQNEAQLEKSRLLSDRFSAERPKGSFSTLEIQRTEQGDSAMYLCASSLASYPYEQYFGPGTRLTVT.

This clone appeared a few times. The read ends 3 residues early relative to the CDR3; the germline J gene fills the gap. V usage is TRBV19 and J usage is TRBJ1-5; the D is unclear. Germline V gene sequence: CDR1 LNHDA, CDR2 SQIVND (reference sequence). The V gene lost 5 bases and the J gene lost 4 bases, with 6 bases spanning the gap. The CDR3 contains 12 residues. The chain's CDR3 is CASSRSNQPQHF. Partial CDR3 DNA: TGTGCCAGTAGTCGGTCGAATCAGCCC.

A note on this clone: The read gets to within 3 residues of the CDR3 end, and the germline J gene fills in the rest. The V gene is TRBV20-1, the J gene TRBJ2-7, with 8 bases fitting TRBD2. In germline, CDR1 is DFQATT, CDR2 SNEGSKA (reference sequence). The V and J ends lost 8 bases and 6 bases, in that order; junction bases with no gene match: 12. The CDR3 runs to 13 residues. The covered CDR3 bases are TGCAGTCCTCAAGCCCAGCGGGAGTTCGAG. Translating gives CSPQAQREFE. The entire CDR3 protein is CSPQAQREFEQYF.